The 31 T cell receptor beta chains below all came from one sample that was sequenced in a study of shared clonotypes between healthy human individuals. The repertoire was sequenced with immunoSEQ multiplex PCR; TCRdb's copy has only in-frame clones and lacks some. Counted here are about 2,500,000 clones, approximately 90% occurring once; the ten biggest clones make up over 0.12%. The sequenced material came from naive CD4+ T cells sorted from blood. The subset was: CD45RA+ positively selected. These receptors all stem from a man between 18 and 29 years old in good health.

The V call is TRBV18, the J call TRBJ2-7; D ambiguous. Germline V gene sequence: CDR1 KGHSH, CDR2 LQKENI. Trimming took 6 bases from V and 3 from J, leaving 9 bases between them. The length of the CDR3 is 12 residues. The CDR3 is CASSWQDYEQYF. CDR3 sequence (DNA): TGTGCCAGCTCCTGGCAGGACTACGAGCAGTACTTC.

CDR3 amino acids: CASSIRSGTAQSPLHF. CDR3 sequence (DNA): TGTGCCAGTAGTATCCGCTCCGGGACGGCCCAATCACCCCTCCACTTT. This rearrangement joins TRBV19 to TRBJ1-6, with D tentatively TRBD1 (5 bases). Germline CDR1 LNHDA, CDR2 SQIVND (reference sequence). The CDR3 totals 16 residues. V was cut by 3 bases and J by 10 bases, with 19 bases left in between.

The chain is built from TRBV2 and TRBJ2-7, with D uncertain. The CDR3 has 14 residues. Germline V gene lookup returns CDR1 SNHLY and CDR2 FYNNEI. The V gene lost 6 bases and the J gene lost 0 bases, with 12 bases spanning the gap. The CDR3 is CASRTSRLSYEQYF. The CDR3 coding sequence is TGTGCCAGCAGGACTTCCAGGCTCTCCTACGAGCAGTACTTC.

This clone was seen once. The chain has TRBV2 and TRBJ2-5, with a possible D match to TRBD1 (5 bases). The CDR3 spans 17 residues. Germline V gene sequence: CDR1 SNHLY, CDR2 FYNNEI. The V end lost 0 bases, the J end lost 4 bases, and 18 bases lay between the germline ends. The CDR3 region has the DNA TGTGCCAGCAGTGAAGCGCGCCCCCGGGCAGGGCTAGAGACCCAGTACTTC. It encodes CASSEARPRAGLETQYF.

V gene TRBV18 combines with J gene TRBJ1-1; weak D call: TRBD1 (5 bases). CDR1 is KGHSH, CDR2 LQKENI, per germline. With 3 bases removed from V and 5 bases from J, the gap between germline ends came to 19 bases. This CDR3 has 16 residues. DNA of the CDR3: TGTGCCAGCTCACCCACTCTCCGGGCCGAGGGGACTGAAGCTTTCTTT. Amino acid sequence: CASSPTLRAEGTEAFF.

The rearrangement links TRBV10-3 to TRBJ2-7; D may match TRBD1 or TRBD2 (6 bases each). The CDR3 is made up of 14 amino acids. Germline CDR1 and CDR2: ENHRY and SYGVKD. V was cut by 7 bases and J by 2 bases, with 15 bases left in between. The CDR3, as DNA: TGTGCCATCACGCCGAGGGGGGACACCTACGAGCAGTACTTC. Protein sequence: CAITPRGDTYEQYF.

This clone was detected once. Distinct nucleotide sequences in the sample also encode this CDR3. V and J are TRBV7-2 and TRBJ2-7; perhaps D is TRBD1 or TRBD2 (5 bases each). The CDR3 loop spans 15 amino acids. Trimming cost V 3 bases and J 0 bases, with 12 bases left between them. Germline V gene data show CDR1 as SGHTA and CDR2 as FQGNSA. CDR3 DNA: TGTGCCAGCAGCTTGAGGGGCCTTAGCTCCTACGAGCAGTACTTC. This codes for CASSLRGLSSYEQYF. The variable domain in full, completed from reference TRBV7-2 and TRBJ2-7, reads GAGVSQSPSNKVTEKGKDVELRCDPISGHTALYWYRQSLGQGLEFLIYFQGNSAPDKSGLPSDRFSAERTGGSVSTLTIQRTQQEDSAVYLCASSLRGLSSYEQYFGPGTRLTVT.

The chain has TRBV18 and TRBJ2-3, with 8 bases that match TRBD1. The junction had 8 bases not matched to a gene; V was cut back by 5 bases and J by 1 base. The CDR3 totals 16 residues. Germline lookup yields CDR1 KGHSH and CDR2 LQKENI. In DNA form, the CDR3 reads TGTGCCAGCTCATCAGCGCAGGGGGCTGGCACAGATACGCAGTATTTT. Translating it yields CASSSAQGAGTDTQYF. Together with reference TRBV18 and TRBJ2-3, the CDR3 gives the full variable domain: NAGVMQNPRHLVRRRGQEARLRCSPMKGHSHVYWYRQLPEEGLKFMVYLQKENIIDESGMPKERFSAEFPKEGPSILRIQQVVRGDSAAYFCASSSAQGAGTDTQYFGPGTRLTVL.

V gene TRBV6-5 combines with J gene TRBJ2-5; 7 bases map to TRBD2. This CDR3 spans 16 amino acids. Germline V CDR1 and CDR2: MNHEY, SVGAGI. The ends lost 1 base at V and 5 bases at J; junction bases unmatched: 10. CDR3 nucleotide sequence: TGTGCCAGCAGTTACTTAGGAGGCGGGAGTGGGGAGACCCAGTACTTC. Its protein is CASSYLGGGSGETQYF.

The chain has TRBV5-5 and TRBJ2-3; unclear D gene. The CDR3 is 16 residues long. Germline loops: CDR1 SGHKS, CDR2 YYEKEE (reference sequence). Trimming removed 1 base from V and 0 bases from J, with 12 bases in between. CDR3 loop: CASSLFWDASTDTQYF. The CDR3 DNA reads as TGTGCCAGCAGCTTGTTTTGGGATGCTAGCACAGATACGCAGTATTTT. Using reference TRBV5-5 and TRBJ2-3 for the parts outside the CDR3, the full variable domain is DAGVTQSPTHLIKTRGQQVTLRCSPISGHKSVSWYQQVLGQGPQFIFQYYEKEERGRGNFPDRFSARQFPNYSSELNVNALLLGDSALYLCASSLFWDASTDTQYFGPGTRLTVL.

This chain links TRBV10-1 with TRBJ2-5, with D maybe TRBD2 (6 bases). The length of the CDR3 is 14 residues. Germline CDR1 and CDR2: WNHNN and SYGVQD (reference sequence). Trimming took 0 bases from V and 4 from J, leaving 9 bases between them. CDR3 coding DNA: TGCGCCAGCAGTGAGTCCGGGGGAGGAGAGACCCAGTACTTC. Translating gives CASSESGGGETQYF.

The gene calls are TRBV6-4 and TRBJ2-2; possible D gene TRBD2, 6 bases. The germline gives CDR1 MRHNA, CDR2 SNTAGT. Trimming left V 1 base short and J 4 bases short, with 13 bases between. The CDR3 extends over 16 amino acids. For the CDR3, the DNA is TGTGCCAGCAGTGACTTCCCGGGAGTGGCCACCGGGGAGCTGTTTTTT. Translated, it gives CASSDFPGVATGELFF.

The chain carries TRBV30 and TRBJ2-7; perhaps D is TRBD1 or TRBD2 (6 bases each). CDR3 length equals 13 residues. Germline loops: CDR1 GTSNPN, CDR2 SVGIG (reference sequence). Trimming removed 1 base at V and 6 bases at J, with 13 bases between. The CDR3 loop reads CAWSEGGSSEQYF. The CDR3 nucleotides are TGTGCCTGGAGTGAGGGGGGCTCCAGCGAGCAGTACTTC.

V usage is TRBV18 and J usage is TRBJ1-2; the D is unclear. CDR3 size: 14 residues. V lost 3 bases, J lost 6 bases, and 14 bases lay in between. Germline CDR1 and CDR2: KGHSH and LQKENI. CDR3: CASSPSTPEDGYTF. The CDR3 coding sequence is TGTGCCAGCTCACCTTCCACCCCGGAGGATGGCTACACCTTC.

This clone was counted a single time. The V gene is TRBV12-5, the J gene TRBJ1-4; 9 bases map to TRBD1. In germline, CDR1 is LGHNT, CDR2 FRNRAP. There are 18 residues in the CDR3. With V trimmed by 0 bases and J by 8 bases, 13 bases remained unmatched. CDR3 sequence: CASGLVHGYRGPREKLFF. The DNA of the CDR3 is TGTGCTAGTGGTTTGGTACATGGTTACAGGGGGCCTCGGGAAAAACTGTTTTTT.

This clone was seen a single time. The chain is built from TRBV6-5 and TRBJ1-2; D is undetermined. CDR3 length: 15 residues. The ends were cut back, 0 bases at V and 5 bases at J, with 13 bases in the middle. Germline CDR1 MNHEY, CDR2 SVGAGI. Here the CDR3 reads CASSYSPGNGYGYTF. CDR3 sequence (DNA): TGTGCCAGCAGTTACTCGCCGGGAAACGGGTATGGCTACACCTTC.

This chain joins TRBV19 and TRBJ2-1, with TRBD2 matching over 9 bases. V shed 1 base, J shed 7 bases, and the junction held 5 bases outside the gene matches. Germline lookup yields CDR1 LNHDA and CDR2 SQIVND (reference sequence). This CDR3 region has 15 residues. The CDR3 DNA is TGTGCCAGTAGTATAGGGCGGCTAGCGGGGAATGAGCAGTTCTTC. This codes for CASSIGRLAGNEQFF.

The gene calls are TRBV5-1 and TRBJ2-7, with D maybe TRBD2 (5 bases). The V end lost 2 bases, the J end lost 0 bases, and 9 bases lay between the germline ends. The V gene's germline CDR1 is SGHRS and CDR2 YFSETQ. CDR3 size: 14 residues. The CDR3 DNA sequence: TGCGCCAGCAGCTTTAGCGATAGCTCCTACGAGCAGTACTTC. Translating it yields CASSFSDSSYEQYF.

The CDR3 region is CASSSYGSSYEQYF. The CDR3 DNA reads TGTGCCAGCAGCTCCTACGGGAGCTCCTACGAGCAGTACTTC. The chain couples TRBV7-6 to TRBJ2-7; a weak D match, TRBD2 (6 bases). Between the trimmed V and J ends, which lost 4 bases and 0 bases, there was a span of 10 bases. The CDR3 spans 14 residues. Germline-derived CDR1 and CDR2 are SGHVS and FNYEAQ.

Turning to this clone: Different DNA sequences within this sample yield the same CDR3. This sequence joins TRBV18 and TRBJ2-3; D unresolved. The CDR3 covers 12 residues. V lost 3 bases, J lost 6 bases, and 7 bases lay in between. Per germline, CDR1 KGHSH and CDR2 LQKENI. The CDR3 is CASSPVADTQYF. CDR3 bases: TGTGCCAGCTCACCGGTAGCCGATACGCAGTATTTT. Full variable domain (missing parts from reference TRBV18 and TRBJ2-3): NAGVMQNPRHLVRRRGQEARLRCSPMKGHSHVYWYRQLPEEGLKFMVYLQKENIIDESGMPKERFSAEFPKEGPSILRIQQVVRGDSAAYFCASSPVADTQYFGPGTRLTVL.

The chain carries TRBV11-3 and TRBJ1-3; D is uncertain. The V end was cut by 5 bases, the J end by 5 bases, with 13 bases between. CDR1 is SGHNT, CDR2 YENEEA, per germline. The CDR3 runs to 14 residues. CDR3: CASSPPGERNTIYF. The CDR3 DNA is TGTGCCAGCAGCCCGCCTGGGGAAAGAAACACCATATATTTT.

V and J are TRBV5-6 and TRBJ1-5; 7 bases agree with TRBD1. V was clipped by 4 bases and J by 1 base; unmatched bases: 11. Germline V gene data show CDR1 as SGHDT and CDR2 as YYEEEE. This CDR3 region has 17 residues. The CDR3 sequence is CASSPSRDSGSNQPQHF. DNA for the CDR3: TGTGCCAGCAGCCCGAGCCGGGACAGCGGGAGCAATCAGCCCCAGCATTTT.

The chain has TRBV7-2 and TRBJ2-1, with TRBD2 as a possible D gene (6 bases). Germline loops: CDR1 SGHTA, CDR2 FQGNSA. The V and J ends lost 5 bases and 10 bases respectively, with 15 bases between them. The CDR3 totals 13 residues. In DNA, the CDR3 is TGTGCCAGCAGCCCGACTAGGCTCGGGGAGCAGTTCTTC. Translating it yields CASSPTRLGEQFF.

This clone was observed a single time. The gene calls are TRBV5-1 and TRBJ1-1; possibly TRBD1 for D (6 bases). This CDR3 contains 15 residues. V was clipped by 5 bases and J by 4 bases, with 18 bases between them. The germline CDR1 and CDR2 sequences are SGHRS and YFSETQ. CDR3 sequence reads: CASRIRLTGSTEAFF. As DNA, the CDR3 is TGCGCCAGCAGGATTCGTCTAACAGGGAGCACTGAAGCTTTCTTT.

The chain recombines TRBV20-1 with TRBJ2-2; D uncertain. V was pared by 6 bases and J by 7 bases, with 9 bases between. The CDR3 totals 11 residues. Germline V CDR1 and CDR2: DFQATT, SNEGSKA (reference sequence). The CDR3 loop is CSAMRGGELFF. The CDR3 DNA is TGCAGTGCCATGAGAGGCGGGGAGCTGTTTTTT.

J is TRBJ2-7 and V is TRBV19; D gene uncertain. The CDR3 covers 18 residues. The germline gives CDR1 LNHDA, CDR2 SQIVND (reference sequence). Trimming stripped 4 bases from V and 0 bases from J, with 22 bases between. The CDR3 spells CASSKYRIPRDGSYEQYF. The CDR3 region has the DNA TGTGCCAGTAGTAAGTACAGAATCCCAAGAGATGGCTCCTACGAGCAGTACTTC.

The chain combines TRBV5-4 with TRBJ2-1; a weak D match, TRBD2 (5 bases). The germline gives CDR1 SGHNT, CDR2 YYREEE (reference sequence). The germline V and J ends were trimmed by 4 bases and 4 bases, with 15 bases remaining between them. The CDR3 runs to 15 residues. CDR3 DNA sequence: TGTGCCAGCAGCCCCGGGGAACTAGGGTACAATGAGCAGTTCTTC. It encodes CASSPGELGYNEQFF.

Concerning this clone itself: This same CDR3 is encoded by further DNA sequences in the sample. V and J are TRBV10-3 and TRBJ2-7, with 9 bases aligning to TRBD2. This CDR3 contains 15 residues. Germline V lookup: CDR1 ENHRY, CDR2 SYGVKD. V shed 3 bases and J 0 bases; nucleotides not matched to a gene: 3. CDR3 amino acids: CAISEGAGGSYEQYF. CDR3 sequence (DNA): TGTGCCATCAGTGAAGGAGCGGGGGGCTCCTACGAGCAGTACTTC.

The CDR3 region is CASSQSDGNTEAFF. CDR3 DNA: TGCGCCAGCAGTCAATCGGACGGTAACACTGAAGCTTTCTTT. The chain has TRBV23-1 and TRBJ1-1; no firm D call. TRBV23-1 is given ORF status, its function remaining uncertain. V lost 0 bases and J lost 2, with 7 bases in between. This CDR3 contains 14 residues.

The V gene is TRBV7-2, the J gene TRBJ1-6, with D hard to call. Looked up from germline, CDR1 is SGHTA and CDR2 is FQGNSA. Trimming cost V 3 bases and J 6 bases, with 21 bases left between them. The CDR3 has 18 residues. The CDR3, as DNA: TGTGCCAGCAGCTTCGGGTATCCTCCCACGTCCACTAATTCACCCCTCCACTTT. This gives the protein CASSFGYPPTSTNSPLHF.

The J gene is TRBJ2-2, the V gene TRBV6-5, with 8 bases that match TRBD2. After removal of 2 bases from V and 1 base from J, the junction contained 3 bases not matched to a gene. This CDR3 comprises 16 residues. Germline V CDR1 and CDR2: MNHEY, SVGAGI. CDR3 loop: CASSYPGLGNTGELFF. The CDR3 DNA sequence: TGTGCCAGCAGTTACCCGGGACTAGGGAACACCGGGGAGCTGTTTTTT.